Here is one T cell receptor beta chain with its context. Its antigen is not yet known. Within one base of it there is no much larger clone, and no base qualities were kept. All of the isolated RNA was reverse transcribed with the High Capacity cDNA Reverse Transcription Kit, so expressed TCRB transcripts were sequenced. Deep immunoSEQ sequencing was applied to naive, central memory and regulatory T cell samples, giving an average of about 3.4 million total reads per sample. After sorted cells were lysed in RLT buffer, RNA was extracted with DNase-treated RNeasy Micro or Mini kits, with the choice depending on cell number. Each cell subset was processed separately to prevent cross-contamination, with patient and healthy donor samples processed together. TCRB sequences were amplified from cDNA with the immunoSEQ multiplex PCR, producing 87-bp fragments spanning the CDR3 region. The amplicons were sequenced using the Illumina HiSeq platform. As for how the authors treated the data: Synthetic template baselines were used to correct PCR bias computationally, reads within Hamming distance 2 were collapsed, and singletons that could not be merged were discarded. By aligning reads against IMGT, V, D and J genes, CDR3 length, and insertions or deletions at six rearrangement sites were assigned. Within each subset, clonotype counts were normalized to sorted cell number, after which true diversity and Gini coefficients were computed with the tcR R package. The overlap coefficient, calculated on TCRB nucleotide sequences, was used to quantify repertoire sharing. TCRdb re-hosts the immuneACCESS table, in-frame sequences only. Its copies lack some clones; in the studies checked, an unresolved V gene accounts for under half of them, and the cause for the rest is not known. V and J calls and clone size are as listed in that table; D and trimming were resolved from the DNA. The sample contains 140,000 to 150,000 clones, roughly 48% of them found a single time. The ten largest clones represent 0.35% to 0.45% of the sample.

This specimen belongs to a study of beta chain features in type 1 diabetes (dated by TCRdb to between 2018 and 2020). Study-level background: Patients and healthy donors did not differ in mean age, gender distribution, total cell number or subset yield. A total of 100 million to 140 million sorted cells were examined across all samples, and the number of cells per subset was strongly correlated with RNA yield. The study compared TCRB repertoires of sorted circulating CD4+ T cell subsets between recently diagnosed type 1 diabetes patients and matched healthy donors. Regulatory and stem cell-like memory subsets were isolated from only 8 patients and 8 healthy donors, whereas naive and central memory subsets came from all 30 or so donors.

A single peripheral blood draw of approximately 110 mL on average was collected from each donor into heparinised tubes. Using a panel that included CD45RO, CCR7, CD25, CD127, CD95 and CD27, naive, central memory, regulatory and stem cell-like memory CD4+ T cells were sorted on a BD FACSAria II. A purity above 95% was achieved for all sorted populations. PBMCs were isolated immediately by Lymphoprep density gradient centrifugation and stained directly without culture. To minimize batch effects, samples were stained and sorted in pairs, one healthy donor with one patient per experiment. Beyond this particular receptor, the publication reports: Type 1 diabetes patients showed a moderate but significant shortening of TCRB CDR3 length in all four CD4+ subsets. Sequencing cDNA rather than genomic DNA could over-represent highly expressing activated cells, although activation and CD3 levels did not differ between groups. HLA sub-analyses involved small numbers of individuals, so any influence of HLA type on TCRB rearrangement remained unresolved. Patients with type 1 diabetes made fewer insertions and deleted more nucleotides at VDJ recombination sites, implying thymic rearrangement abnormalities. Naive, central memory and regulatory TCRB repertoires appeared to be more similar among patients than among healthy donors. PCR might favor shorter templates, but patient and control samples were amplified and corrected together, so any skew would affect both groups equally.

In the germline V gene, CDR1 corresponds to KGHSH and CDR2 to LQKENI. The CDR3 covers 15 residues, taking in both the cysteine and the phenylalanine. Just CDR3 DNA is preserved here, 45 bases in frame from base 1. Specimen: Tregs from blood. Sample cell subset or site, as interpreted from the label and publication: regulatory CD4+ T cells. The rearrangement combines TRBV18 with TRBJ2-5; 5 matching bases give a weak D call of TRBD1. The J call may be in error: the DNA end matches TRBJ2-7 better. This TCR was sampled from a man between 18 and 35 years old in good health. The nucleotide sequence is given as TGTGCCAGCTCACCAGGGGCTGCAAGCTCCTACGAGCAGTACTTC. Its translation reads: CASSPGAASSYEQYF.